This TCR beta chain appears in the sequencing data of a study of T cell responses to AZD1222 COVID-19 vaccine. The study, taken as a whole, reports: The sample set comprised mostly white British donors with more females, and clonal diversity was possibly underestimated.

About this clone itself: Its antigen is unknown.

TCRdb's table, derived via immunoSEQ multiplex PCR, lists solely in-frame clones and lacks some. The sample includes around 130,000 clones, 92% of them seen just once. Losses at the gene ends were 2 bases for V and 8 bases for J; bases not matched to a gene: 11. The CDR3 spans 16 residues. Per the germline V gene, CDR1 is LGHNT and CDR2 is FRNRAP. The sample in question was peripheral blood, obtained on day 0 of AZD1222 vaccination. The rearrangement uses TRBV12-5 and TRBJ1-4; 7 bases fit TRBD1. The TCR comes from an adult in good health. The CDR3 DNA follows: TGTGCTAGTGGTTTGTCAGCTGCAGGGGGGGGAGAAAAACTGTTTTTT. Encoded protein: CASGLSAAGGGEKLFF.